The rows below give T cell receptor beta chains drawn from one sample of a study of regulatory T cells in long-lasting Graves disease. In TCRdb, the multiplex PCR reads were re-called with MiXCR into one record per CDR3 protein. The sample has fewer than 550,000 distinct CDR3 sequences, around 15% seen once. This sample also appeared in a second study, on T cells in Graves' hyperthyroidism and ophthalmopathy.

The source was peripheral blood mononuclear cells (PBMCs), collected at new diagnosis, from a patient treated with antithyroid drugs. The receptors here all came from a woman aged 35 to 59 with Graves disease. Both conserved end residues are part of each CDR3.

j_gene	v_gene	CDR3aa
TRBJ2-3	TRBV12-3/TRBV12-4	CASIERPRTDTQYF
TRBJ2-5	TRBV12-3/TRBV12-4	CASTALLGETQYF
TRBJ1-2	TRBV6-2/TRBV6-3	CASRTRSNGYTF
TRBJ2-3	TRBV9	CASSPRMASGGADTQYF
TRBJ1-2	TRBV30	CAWSFRTGISLGGYTF
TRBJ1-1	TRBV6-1	CASYGFNKAFF
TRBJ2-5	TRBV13	CASSLGYQRGAQETQYF
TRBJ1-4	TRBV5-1	CASSQTTGMNEKLFF
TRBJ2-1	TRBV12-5	CASGLVQGGTYNEQFF
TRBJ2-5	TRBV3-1	CASSQTRQGETQYF
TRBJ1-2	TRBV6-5	CASSYLKGGDYGYTF
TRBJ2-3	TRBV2	CASSALGLAGGTDTQYF
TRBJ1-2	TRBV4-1	CASSLEGGLGGYTF
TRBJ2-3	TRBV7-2	CASSPRGGGLSTDTQYF
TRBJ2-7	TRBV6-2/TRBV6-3	CASSSLGQGISDEQYF
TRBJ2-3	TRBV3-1	CASSHAGLYTDTQYF
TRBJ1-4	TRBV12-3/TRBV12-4	CASSPDRGRNEKLFF
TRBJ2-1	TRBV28	CASSPPSVAVRREQFF
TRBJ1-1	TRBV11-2	CASSYGQGYTEAFF
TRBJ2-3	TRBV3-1	CASSQGRSDTQYF
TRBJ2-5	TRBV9	CASSVSQGLGETQYF
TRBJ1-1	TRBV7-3	CASRLGTGEAFF
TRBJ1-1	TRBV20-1	CSARDWGQGGTEAFF
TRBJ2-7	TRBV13	CASSPTRDRVGSYEQYF
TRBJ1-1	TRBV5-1	CASGIDTGGTEAFF
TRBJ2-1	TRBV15	CATSRVTGNEQFF
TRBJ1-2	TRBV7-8	CASSLLGRYTNYGYTF
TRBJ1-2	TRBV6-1	CASRRTTSGTGEYGYTF
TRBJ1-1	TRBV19	CASSFGILAEAFF
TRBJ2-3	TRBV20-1	CGADDRRGLRNEQYF
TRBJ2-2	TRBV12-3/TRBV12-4	CASTPGSTFNTGELFF
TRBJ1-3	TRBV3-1	CASSHPGQADSGNTIYF
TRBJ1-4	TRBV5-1	CASSLVADEKLFF
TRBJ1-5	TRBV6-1	CASSPRGGPQHF
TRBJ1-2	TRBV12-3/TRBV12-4	CASTNQGATVGGYTF
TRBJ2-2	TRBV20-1	CSARGDTGELFF
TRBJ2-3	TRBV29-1	CSVVRWGQQIDTQYF
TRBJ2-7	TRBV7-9	CANSRGSSSYEQYF
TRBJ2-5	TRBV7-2	CASSRTSGTYQETQYF